This TCR beta chain was sequenced in a study of OX40 agonist ivuxolimab in advanced cancers. Germline V gene sequence: CDR1 ENHRY, CDR2 SYGVKD. V trimming: 9 bases; J trimming: 4 bases; junction bases outside the gene matches: 4. The CDR3 spans 13 residues. Clones were read by immunoSEQ multiplex PCR, and TCRdb kept only the in-frame ones, dropping some. The table has 96,000 or so clones, 90% seen once. The sequence was obtained from an adult with an advanced solid tumor such as melanoma, head and neck, liver or kidney cancer. This sample comprised CD4+ or CD8+ T cells sorted from blood, obtained in a trial of the OX40 agonist ivuxolimab. The chain uses TRBV10-3 and TRBJ1-2, with 11 bases lining up with TRBD1. The CDR3: CAIGTGGGYGYTF. Written as DNA, the CDR3 is TGTGCCATTGGGACAGGGGGTGGCTATGGCTACACCTTC.